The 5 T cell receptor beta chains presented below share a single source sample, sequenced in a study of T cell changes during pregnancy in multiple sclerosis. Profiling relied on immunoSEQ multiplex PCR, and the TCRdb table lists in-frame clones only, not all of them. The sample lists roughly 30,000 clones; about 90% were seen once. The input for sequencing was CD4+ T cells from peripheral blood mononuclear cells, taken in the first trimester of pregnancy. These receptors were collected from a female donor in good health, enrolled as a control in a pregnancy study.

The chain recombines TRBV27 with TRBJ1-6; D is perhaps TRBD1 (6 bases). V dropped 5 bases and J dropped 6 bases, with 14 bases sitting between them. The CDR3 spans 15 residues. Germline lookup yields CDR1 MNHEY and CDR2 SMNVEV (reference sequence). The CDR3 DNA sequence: TGTGCCAGCAGTCCGGGGGGCGGGGGTAATTCACCCCTCCACTTT. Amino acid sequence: CASSPGGGGNSPLHF.

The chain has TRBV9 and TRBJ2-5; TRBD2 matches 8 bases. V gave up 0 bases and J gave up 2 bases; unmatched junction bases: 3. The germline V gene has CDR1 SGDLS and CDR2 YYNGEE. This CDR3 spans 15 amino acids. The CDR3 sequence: CASSVGGGGQETQYF. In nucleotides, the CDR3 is TGTGCCAGCAGCGTAGGGGGCGGGGGGCAAGAGACCCAGTACTTC. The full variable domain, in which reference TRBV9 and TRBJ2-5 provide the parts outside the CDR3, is DSGVTQTPKHLITATGQRVTLRCSPRSGDLSVYWYQQSLDQGLQFLIQYYNGEERAKGNILERFSAQQFPDLHSELNLSSLELGDSALYFCASSVGGGGQETQYFGPGTRLLVL.

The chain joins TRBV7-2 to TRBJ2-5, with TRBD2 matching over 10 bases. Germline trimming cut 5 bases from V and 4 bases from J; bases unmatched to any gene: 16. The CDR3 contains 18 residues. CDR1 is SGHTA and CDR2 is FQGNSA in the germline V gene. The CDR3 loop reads CASSPWGAGGRFAETQYF. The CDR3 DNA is TGTGCCAGCAGCCCTTGGGGAGCGGGGGGGCGGTTTGCAGAGACCCAGTACTTC.

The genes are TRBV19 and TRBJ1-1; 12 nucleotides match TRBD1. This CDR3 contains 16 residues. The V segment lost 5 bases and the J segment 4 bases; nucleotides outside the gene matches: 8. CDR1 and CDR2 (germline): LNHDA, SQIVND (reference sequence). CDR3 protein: CASSSRGQGAFTEAFF. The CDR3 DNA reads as TGTGCCAGTAGTTCCCGGGGACAGGGGGCCTTCACTGAAGCTTTCTTT.

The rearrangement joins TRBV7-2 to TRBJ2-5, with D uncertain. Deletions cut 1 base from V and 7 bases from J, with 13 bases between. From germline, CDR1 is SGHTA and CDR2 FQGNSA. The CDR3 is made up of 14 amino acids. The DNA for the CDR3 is TGTGCCAGCAGCTTAGACTGGAGCTTATCGACCCAGTACTTC. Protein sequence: CASSLDWSLSTQYF. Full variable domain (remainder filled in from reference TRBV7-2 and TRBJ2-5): GAGVSQSPSNKVTEKGKDVELRCDPISGHTALYWYRQSLGQGLEFLIYFQGNSAPDKSGLPSDRFSAERTGGSVSTLTIQRTQQEDSAVYLCASSLDWSLSTQYFGPGTRLLVL.